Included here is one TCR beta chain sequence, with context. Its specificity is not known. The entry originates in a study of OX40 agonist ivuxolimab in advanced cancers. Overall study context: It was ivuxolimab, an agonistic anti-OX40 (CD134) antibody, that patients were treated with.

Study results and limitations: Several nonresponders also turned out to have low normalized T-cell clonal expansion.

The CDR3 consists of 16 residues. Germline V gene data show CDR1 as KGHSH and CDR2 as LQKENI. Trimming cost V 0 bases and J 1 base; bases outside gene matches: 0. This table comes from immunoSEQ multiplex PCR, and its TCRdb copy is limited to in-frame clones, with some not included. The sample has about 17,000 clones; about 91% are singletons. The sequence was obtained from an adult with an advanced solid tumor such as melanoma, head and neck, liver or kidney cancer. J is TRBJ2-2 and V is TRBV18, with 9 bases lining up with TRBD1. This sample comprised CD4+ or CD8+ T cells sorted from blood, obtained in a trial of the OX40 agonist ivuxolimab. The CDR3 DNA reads TGTGCCAGCTCACCACCGACAGGGGGGAACACCGGGGAGCTGTTTTTT. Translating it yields CASSPPTGGNTGELFF.